The 27 T cell receptor beta chains below were found in one sample sequenced in a study of beta chain features in type 1 diabetes (dated 2018 in TCRdb). Overall study results and their limits: A moderate but significant shortening of TCRB CDR3 length was observed in type 1 diabetes patients in all four CD4+ subsets.

Their target antigens are unknown. Library preparation employed the immunoSEQ multiplex PCR assay. The entire isolated RNA was reverse transcribed using the High Capacity cDNA Reverse Transcription Kit, and thus expressed TCRB transcripts were sequenced. TCRdb retrieved this table from immuneACCESS and kept in-frame rearrangements only. Not all clones are present; in checked studies, unresolved V genes account for under half, and no reason is known for the remainder. The sample data list a few hundred thousand clones, and approximately 14% of these were observed just once. Jointly, the top ten make up approximately 0.018% of the sample. Input material: naive CD4+ T cells from blood. Explained via the paper, the cell subset or site label denotes: true naive CD4+ T cells. The receptors shown here come from a man aged 25-45 years with type 1 diabetes.

This clone came up a few times. The chain uses TRBV18 and TRBJ2-7, with D perhaps TRBD1 (5 bases). The CDR3 covers 14 residues. Trimming left V 3 bases short and J 6 bases short, with 15 bases between. Germline CDR1 reads KGHSH; CDR2 reads LQKENI. CDR3 in DNA: TGTGCCAGCTCACCTCCGGCAGGGCAAAGCGAGCAGTACTTC. This codes for CASSPPAGQSEQYF.

The gene calls are TRBV7-2 and TRBJ2-3; no clear D gene. The CDR3 extends over 13 amino acids. Looked up from germline, CDR1 is SGHTA and CDR2 is FQGNSA. Trimming removed 6 bases at V and 4 bases at J, with 11 bases between. CDR3 coding DNA: TGTGCCAGCAGGTTAAGCATCCCAGATACGCAGTATTTT. Translated: CASRLSIPDTQYF.

V is TRBV4-1 and J is TRBJ2-4; weak D call: TRBD1 (7 bases). Germline CDR1 and CDR2: MGHRA and YSYEKL. The V end lost 4 bases, the J end lost 6 bases, and 19 bases lay between the germline ends. This CDR3 has 16 residues. The CDR3, as DNA: TGCGCCAGCAGCCCGGAGGGGGCTGGGCGTGGAAACATTCAGTACTTC. This translates into CASSPEGAGRGNIQYF.

The chain links TRBV30 to TRBJ1-2, with 8 bases fitting TRBD1. Germline V gene sequence: CDR1 GTSNPN, CDR2 SVGIG (reference sequence). The CDR3 totals 13 residues. V gave up 0 bases and J gave up 4 bases; unmatched junction bases: 1. CDR3 DNA sequence: TGTGCCTGGAGTGTAACAGGGGGCTATGGCTACACCTTC. It is translated as CAWSVTGGYGYTF.

This clone was seen a few times. V and J are TRBV5-1 and TRBJ2-2, with D possibly matching TRBD2 (6 bases). V lost 2 bases and J 0 bases, leaving 14 bases between the germline ends. The germline CDR1 and CDR2 sequences are SGHRS and YFSETQ. This CDR3 region has 17 residues. In nucleotides, the CDR3 is TGCGCCAGCAGCTTACGGACTATAGCGGCGAACACCGGGGAGCTGTTTTTT. Translated, it gives CASSLRTIAANTGELFF.

The CDR3 region has the DNA TGTGCCAGCAGCCAGACAGGGGACCACGAGCAGTACTTC. As protein: CASSQTGDHEQYF. The chain links TRBV7-9 to TRBJ2-7; 8 bases map to TRBD1. V trimming: 5 bases; J trimming: 5 bases; junction bases outside the gene matches: 5. Germline V gene sequence: CDR1 SEHNR, CDR2 FQNEAQ (reference sequence). This CDR3 is built from 13 residues.

The chain couples TRBV19 to TRBJ2-2; D gene ambiguous. The CDR3 runs to 14 residues. CDR1 and CDR2 from the germline V gene are LNHDA and SQIVND (reference sequence). V lost 1 base and J 6 bases, leaving 9 bases between the germline ends. CDR3 bases: TGTGCCAGTAGTATAGCGGAGTTGGCCGGGGAGCTGTTTTTT. As protein: CASSIAELAGELFF. Together with reference TRBV19 and TRBJ2-2, the CDR3 gives the full variable domain: DGGITQSPKYLFRKEGQNVTLSCEQNLNHDAMYWYRQDPGQGLRLIYYSQIVNDFQKGDIAEGYSVSREKKESFPLTVTSAQKNPTAFYLCASSIAELAGELFFGEGSRLTVL.

This clone appeared a few times. J is TRBJ2-2 and V is TRBV19, with D possibly being TRBD2 (6 bases). V dropped 3 bases and J dropped 5 bases, with 7 bases sitting between them. CDR3 length: 13 amino acids. CDR1 is LNHDA, CDR2 SQIVND, per germline (reference sequence). CDR3 sequence: CASSMAGTGELFF. CDR3 DNA sequence: TGTGCCAGTAGTATGGCGGGGACCGGGGAGCTGTTTTTT.

The chain employs TRBV4-1 and TRBJ2-7; maybe TRBD2 (5 bases). Germline V gene lookup returns CDR1 MGHRA and CDR2 YSYEKL. This CDR3 spans 16 amino acids. Trimming cost V 0 bases and J 0 bases, with 12 bases left between them. CDR3 in DNA: TGCGCCAGCAGCCAAGATCCGGGGTCGGGCTCCTACGAGCAGTACTTC. It specifies CASSQDPGSGSYEQYF.

This chain joins TRBV19 and TRBJ1-1; D is ambiguous. The CDR3 length is 13 residues. The germline V gene has CDR1 LNHDA and CDR2 SQIVND (reference sequence). The ends were cut back, 7 bases at V and 4 bases at J, with 13 bases in the middle. The CDR3 DNA sequence: TGTGCCAGTACCCCCCGACTGCCCACTGAAGCTTTCTTT. This sequence encodes CASTPRLPTEAFF.

The table lists this clone with a few counts. J is TRBJ2-5 and V is TRBV30; 8 positions match TRBD2. The CDR3 consists of 13 residues. Germline loops: CDR1 GTSNPN, CDR2 SVGIG (reference sequence). Trimming removed 2 bases from V and 2 bases from J; junction bases left unmatched: 1. CDR3: CAWSRGGQETQYF. The CDR3 coding sequence is TGTGCCTGGAGTCGGGGGGGGCAAGAGACCCAGTACTTC.

The chain uses TRBV6-5 and TRBJ1-1, with D tentatively TRBD1 (5 bases). This CDR3 is 11 amino acids long. V was shortened by 8 bases and J by 11 bases, with 15 bases between the two germline ends. Germline CDR1 is MNHEY and CDR2 is SVGAGI. As DNA, the CDR3 is TGTGCCAGCCGCTCTGGCAGGGCGGCTTTCTTT. It translates to CASRSGRAAFF.

CDR3 in amino acids: CASSTQGAGETQYF. CDR3 in DNA: TGTGCCAGCAGCACTCAGGGGGCGGGAGAGACCCAGTACTTC. The genes are TRBV7-2 and TRBJ2-5; 8 nucleotides match TRBD1. The CDR3 extends over 14 amino acids. V trimming: 5 bases; J trimming: 4 bases; junction bases outside the gene matches: 6. Germline CDR1 and CDR2: SGHTA and FQGNSA.

This clone occurred a few times. For the CDR3, the DNA is TGTGCCAGCAGTTACTCACAGGGCGGCACTGAAGCTTTCTTT. Translated, it gives CASSYSQGGTEAFF. The rearrangement uses TRBV6-5 and TRBJ1-1, with TRBD1 as a possible D gene (6 bases). This CDR3 has 14 residues. Trimming cost V 0 bases and J 4 bases, with 9 bases left between them. CDR1 MNHEY and CDR2 SVGAGI come from the germline V gene.

The CDR3 spells CASAPGQGAMNTEAFF. The CDR3 DNA reads as TGTGCCAGCGCCCCGGGACAGGGGGCCATGAACACTGAAGCTTTCTTT. This rearrangement joins TRBV19 to TRBJ1-1; 12 positions agree with TRBD1. The CDR3 spans 16 residues. Trimming at V came to 9 bases and at J to 0 bases, leaving 8 bases not matched to a gene. The germline gives CDR1 LNHDA, CDR2 SQIVND (reference sequence).

This clone turned up a few times. The V call is TRBV18, the J call TRBJ2-3; D call uncertain. Trimming removed 3 bases at V and 5 bases at J, with 9 bases between. The CDR3 contains 13 residues. Germline V gene sequence: CDR1 KGHSH, CDR2 LQKENI. CDR3 in DNA: TGTGCCAGCTCACCGCCACCAGGAGATACGCAGTATTTT. Translating it yields CASSPPPGDTQYF.

In its sample, this clone was seen a few times. The V gene is TRBV30, the J gene TRBJ1-2; D is undetermined. CDR3 length equals 12 residues. The germline gives CDR1 GTSNPN, CDR2 SVGIG (reference sequence). V lost 0 bases and J 4 bases, leaving 6 bases between the germline ends. The CDR3: CAWSVPGYGYTF. In nucleotides, the CDR3 is TGTGCCTGGAGTGTACCCGGCTATGGCTACACCTTC.

J is TRBJ1-2 and V is TRBV29-1; no reliable D call. Germline V gene sequence: CDR1 SQVTM, CDR2 ANQGSEA. The CDR3 has 13 residues. V lost 0 bases and J 1 base, leaving 6 bases between the germline ends. The CDR3 DNA reads as TGCAGCGTTGAAGAGCAGGTTAACTATGGCTACACCTTC. This sequence encodes CSVEEQVNYGYTF.

The chain uses TRBV9 and TRBJ2-1, with a tentative D call TRBD1 (6 bases). CDR3 size: 15 residues. CDR1 and CDR2 from the germline V gene are SGDLS and YYNGEE. Trimming pared 0 bases from V and 6 bases from J, leaving 13 bases between. Written as DNA, the CDR3 is TGTGCCAGCAGCGTAGGTGTCCCAGGGGTCAATGAGCAGTTCTTC. As protein: CASSVGVPGVNEQFF.

This clone showed up just a few times. The CDR3 loop is CASTRQGENSPLHF. CDR3 in DNA: TGTGCCAGCACCCGACAGGGGGAAAATTCACCCCTCCACTTT. The V call is TRBV2, the J call TRBJ1-6; 9 positions agree with TRBD1. The CDR3 spans 14 residues. Germline loops: CDR1 SNHLY, CDR2 FYNNEI. V dropped 7 bases and J dropped 7; count of bases not matched to a gene: 5.

The gene calls are TRBV29-1 and TRBJ2-5, with 12 bases identical to TRBD2. The V gene end was trimmed by 4 bases and the J gene end by 4 bases; junction bases not matched to a gene: 7. The CDR3 covers 15 residues. Germline V gene data show CDR1 as SQVTM and CDR2 as ANQGSEA. CDR3 bases: TGCAGCGTTGGCGCCCTAGCGGGGGGGCCAGAGACCCAGTACTTC. Protein sequence: CSVGALAGGPETQYF.

This clone was found a few times. The V gene is TRBV18, the J gene TRBJ2-7; TRBD1 matches at 10 bases. Germline assignment: CDR1 KGHSH and CDR2 LQKENI. The trim removed 6 bases at V and 1 base at J, leaving 3 bases unmatched. This CDR3 contains 14 residues. The CDR3 reads CASSMGQGSYEQYF. The CDR3 bases are TGTGCCAGCTCGATGGGACAGGGGTCCTACGAGCAGTACTTC.

The gene calls are TRBV2 and TRBJ2-7, with D possibly matching TRBD1 (5 bases). CDR3 size: 15 residues. Between the trimmed V and J ends, which lost 7 bases and 6 bases, there was a span of 22 bases. In germline, CDR1 is SNHLY, CDR2 FYNNEI. The CDR3 DNA sequence: TGTGCCAGCACGCCCCGACAGCCTCGGCCCCTCGAGCAGTACTTC. Its protein product is CASTPRQPRPLEQYF. Variable domain in full (rest from reference TRBV2 and TRBJ2-7): EPEVTQTPSHQVTQMGQEVILRCVPISNHLYFYWYRQILGQKVEFLVSFYNNEISEKSEIFDDQFSVERPDGSNFTLKIRSTKLEDSAMYFCASTPRQPRPLEQYFGPGTRLTVT.

This clone has only one observation. In DNA, the CDR3 is TGCGCCAGCAGCCTACGAACGGGACAGGGAGGATACGAGCAGTACTTC. Translation: CASSLRTGQGGYEQYF. This chain joins TRBV4-1 and TRBJ2-7; 9 bases line up with TRBD1. The V gene end was trimmed by 4 bases and the J gene end by 4 bases; junction bases not matched to a gene: 11. CDR1 and CDR2 from the germline V gene are MGHRA and YSYEKL. The CDR3 runs 16 residues.

This clone was observed a handful of times. J is TRBJ2-5 and V is TRBV28; 9 positions agree with TRBD2. The CDR3 contains 14 residues. With 6 bases clipped from V and 4 bases from J, the junction kept 6 bases outside the gene matches. Germline CDR1 is MDHEN and CDR2 is SYDVKM. DNA for the CDR3: TGTGCCAGCAGGGGACTAGCAGTTCTAGAGACCCAGTACTTC. Translating gives CASRGLAVLETQYF.

The rearrangement links TRBV7-9 to TRBJ1-4, with 12 bases fitting TRBD1. Germline trimming cut 4 bases from V and 5 bases from J; bases unmatched to any gene: 5. The CDR3 spans 16 residues. The germline gives CDR1 SEHNR, CDR2 FQNEAQ (reference sequence). CDR3 sequence (DNA): TGTGCCAGCAGCTCCGAGGGACAGGGGGCGAATGAAAAACTGTTTTTT. Its protein product is CASSSEGQGANEKLFF.

This chain uses TRBV29-1 with TRBJ1-5; 9 positions match TRBD1. J gave up 7 bases and V 7 bases, and 8 bases lay outside the gene matches. The CDR3 sequence is 13 residues long. The germline V gene has CDR1 SQVTM and CDR2 ANQGSEA. CDR3 in DNA: TGCAGCGCGGGACAGGGTCTCGAGCAGCCCCAGCATTTT. The encoded protein is CSAGQGLEQPQHF.